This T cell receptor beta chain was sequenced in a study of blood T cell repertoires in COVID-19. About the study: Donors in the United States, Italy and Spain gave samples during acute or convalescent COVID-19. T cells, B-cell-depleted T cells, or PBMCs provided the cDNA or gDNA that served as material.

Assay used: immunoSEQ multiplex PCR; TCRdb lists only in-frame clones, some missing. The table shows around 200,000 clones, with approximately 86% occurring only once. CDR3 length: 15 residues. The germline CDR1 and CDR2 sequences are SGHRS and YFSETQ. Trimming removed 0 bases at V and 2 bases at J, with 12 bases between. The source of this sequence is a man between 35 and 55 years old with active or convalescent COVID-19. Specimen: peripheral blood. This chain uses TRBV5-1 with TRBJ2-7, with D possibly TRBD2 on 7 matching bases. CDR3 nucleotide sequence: TGCGCCAGCAGCTTGGCGGGGGGCCGAACCTACGAGCAGTACTTC. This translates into CASSLAGGRTYEQYF.